A single sample is the source of the 26 T cell receptor beta chains below, sequenced in a study of blood T cell repertoires in COVID-19. The protocol was immunoSEQ multiplex PCR, while the TCRdb copy is restricted to in-frame clones and leaves out a portion. The sample shows under 450,000 clones, 88% of them seen only once. Sequencing was carried out using peripheral blood. The receptors derive from a woman aged 45 to 65 with COVID-19, enrolled during active disease.

V gene TRBV30 combines with J gene TRBJ2-2; a possible D gene is TRBD1 (5 bases). The CDR3 contains 10 residues. Trimming stripped 6 bases from V and 9 bases from J, with 8 bases between. Germline V lookup: CDR1 GTSNPN, CDR2 SVGIG (reference sequence). Here the CDR3 reads CACRDRELFF. The CDR3 DNA reads TGTGCCTGCAGGGATCGGGAGCTGTTTTTT.

The gene calls are TRBV30 and TRBJ2-3, with D possibly being TRBD2 (6 bases). Germline assignment: CDR1 GTSNPN and CDR2 SVGIG (reference sequence). The CDR3 length is 13 residues. V lost 6 bases, J lost 0 bases, and 10 bases lay in between. The CDR3 coding sequence is TGTGCCTGCCACCGGGGGAGCACAGATACGCAGTATTTT. Its translation: CACHRGSTDTQYF.

This chain connects TRBV9 to TRBJ1-6; TRBD1 might be the D (6 bases). The CDR3 runs 13 residues. V was clipped by 3 bases and J by 7 bases, with 8 bases between them. Looked up from germline, CDR1 is SGDLS and CDR2 is YYNGEE. The CDR3 DNA is TGTGCCAGCAGCGGGACAGCCAATTCACCCCTCCACTTT. Its translation is CASSGTANSPLHF.

The CDR3 nucleotides read TGTGCCTGGAGTCAGACGGCCGAGGGTGGCTACACCTTC. Its protein is CAWSQTAEGGYTF. V is TRBV30 and J is TRBJ1-2; no firm D call. CDR1 and CDR2 from the germline V gene are GTSNPN and SVGIG (reference sequence). The germline V and J ends were trimmed by 2 bases and 7 bases, with 14 bases remaining between them. This CDR3 contains 13 residues.

The chain employs TRBV25-1 and TRBJ2-7; D is possibly TRBD2 (7 bases). This CDR3 contains 14 residues. CDR1 and CDR2 (germline): MGHDK, SYGVNS. V was clipped by 6 bases and J by 3 bases, with 15 bases between them. CDR3 sequence (DNA): TGTGCCAGCAGCCAGCCGGGGGGCGTCTACGAGCAGTACTTC. Protein sequence: CASSQPGGVYEQYF.

V gene TRBV2 combines with J gene TRBJ1-2; 9 bases are a match to TRBD1. CDR1 is SNHLY, CDR2 FYNNEI, per germline. V shed 6 bases, J shed 4 bases, and the junction held 6 bases outside the gene matches. The length of the CDR3 is 14 residues. The CDR3 reads CASRPGQGLYGYTF. CDR3 nucleotide sequence: TGTGCCAGCAGACCGGGACAGGGCCTCTATGGCTACACCTTC. Full variable domain (missing parts from reference TRBV2 and TRBJ1-2): EPEVTQTPSHQVTQMGQEVILRCVPISNHLYFYWYRQILGQKVEFLVSFYNNEISEKSEIFDDQFSVERPDGSNFTLKIRSTKLEDSAMYFCASRPGQGLYGYTFGSGTRLTVV.

The V and J genes are TRBV7-2 and TRBJ1-1; possible D gene TRBD1, 6 bases. This CDR3 comprises 14 residues. CDR1 and CDR2 (germline): SGHTA, FQGNSA. Trimming took 3 bases from V and 4 from J, leaving 12 bases between them. CDR3 nucleotides: TGTGCCAGCAGCTTGGTCGGGGGGCTCACTGAAGCTTTCTTT. Amino acid sequence: CASSLVGGLTEAFF.

V is TRBV7-8 and J is TRBJ2-7; 7 bases fit TRBD1. CDR1 and CDR2 (germline): SGHVS, FQNEAQ. Losses at the gene ends were 1 base for V and 0 bases for J; bases not matched to a gene: 3. This CDR3 has 15 amino acids. The CDR3 nucleotides are TGTGCCAGCAGCTTAGAGGGACAGAGCTCCTACGAGCAGTACTTC. This gives the protein CASSLEGQSSYEQYF.

The rearrangement links TRBV2 to TRBJ2-7, with 8 bases aligning to TRBD1. The CDR3 loop spans 22 amino acids. V lost 4 bases to trimming and J lost 1 base; unmatched junction nucleotides: 27. The germline V gene encodes CDR1 SNHLY and CDR2 FYNNEI. CDR3 nucleotides: TGTGCCAGCAGTGTCTGGCAAACCAGGGACAGGACGGGGCTCCATACATCCTACGAGCAGTACTTC. As protein: CASSVWQTRDRTGLHTSYEQYF.

The CDR3 DNA reads TGTGCCAGCAGTCCCCGGGTACTAGCGGGGGGGATGTACACAGATACGCAGTATTTT. Protein sequence: CASSPRVLAGGMYTDTQYF. J is TRBJ2-3 and V is TRBV6-6, with 13 nucleotides matching TRBD2. Germline values: CDR1 MNHNY, CDR2 SVGAGI (reference sequence). V dropped 5 bases and J dropped 2; count of bases not matched to a gene: 13. This CDR3 has 19 residues.

J is TRBJ1-5 and V is TRBV29-1; 8 bases fit TRBD1. Per the germline V gene, CDR1 is SQVTM and CDR2 is ANQGSEA. The J segment lost 1 base and the V segment lost 4 bases, leaving 0 bases of the junction unmatched. This CDR3 spans 13 amino acids. The CDR3 here is CSVGDRSNQPQHF. The CDR3 DNA is TGCAGCGTTGGGGACAGGAGCAATCAGCCCCAGCATTTT.

V is TRBV4-1 and J is TRBJ1-1; 8 bases match TRBD1. The CDR3 consists of 16 residues. Germline V gives CDR1 MGHRA, CDR2 YSYEKL. Trimming took 4 bases from V and 3 from J; bases not matched to a gene: 10. The CDR3 reads CASSRPTGATHTEAFF. CDR3 DNA sequence: TGCGCCAGCAGCCGGCCGACAGGGGCTACACACACTGAAGCTTTCTTT.

The CDR3 loop reads CAWSVSGGRFEFF. The DNA for the CDR3 is TGTGCCTGGAGTGTGAGCGGGGGACGCTTCGAGTTCTTC. V is TRBV30 and J is TRBJ2-1, with TRBD2 identical over 8 bases. Germline values: CDR1 GTSNPN, CDR2 SVGIG (reference sequence). The ends lost 0 bases at V and 14 bases at J; junction bases unmatched: 9. This CDR3 contains 13 residues.

The rearrangement links TRBV2 to TRBJ2-7; 7 bases map to TRBD2. This CDR3 contains 16 residues. Germline assignment: CDR1 SNHLY and CDR2 FYNNEI. V trimming: 7 bases; J trimming: 0 bases; junction bases outside the gene matches: 12. CDR3 sequence: CASKGRGGISSYEQYF. The CDR3 coding sequence is TGTGCCAGCAAGGGGCGGGGAGGGATCAGCTCCTACGAGCAGTACTTC.

The chain carries TRBV11-2 and TRBJ2-1; 11 bases align to TRBD2. CDR3 length: 17 residues. J was trimmed by 3 bases and V by 2 bases; bases with no gene match: 6. Germline V gives CDR1 SGHAT, CDR2 FQNNGV. The CDR3, as DNA: TGTGCCAGCAGCTTAAGGGGGGGACTAGCGGACTACAATGAGCAGTTCTTC. It is translated as CASSLRGGLADYNEQFF.

The chain joins TRBV6-5 to TRBJ2-3, with 9 bases aligning to TRBD2. V lost 4 bases and J lost 0; bases outside the gene matches: 2. Germline loops: CDR1 MNHEY, CDR2 SVGAGI. The CDR3 totals 15 residues. The CDR3 loop is CASSWRGGSTDTQYF. CDR3 nucleotide sequence: TGTGCCAGCAGTTGGCGGGGGGGGAGCACAGATACGCAGTATTTT.

The chain links TRBV7-3 to TRBJ2-4, with D possibly being TRBD1 (7 bases). V dropped 4 bases and J dropped 0 bases, with 16 bases sitting between them. Germline V gene lookup returns CDR1 SGHTA and CDR2 FQGTGA. The CDR3 is made up of 17 amino acids. The chain's CDR3 is CASSSHQGGLAKNIQYF. The CDR3 DNA sequence: TGTGCCAGCAGCTCCCACCAGGGGGGATTAGCCAAAAACATTCAGTACTTC.

The rearrangement links TRBV5-1 to TRBJ2-5, with 9 positions matching TRBD1. The CDR3 contains 16 residues. Germline CDR1 and CDR2: SGHRS and YFSETQ. V lost 1 base and J lost 5; bases outside the gene matches: 9. The CDR3 is CASSLTGTGKWETQYF. DNA of the CDR3: TGCGCCAGCAGCTTGACCGGGACAGGGAAGTGGGAGACCCAGTACTTC.

The rearrangement uses TRBV21-1 and TRBJ1-1; TRBD1 reflects the table's D call only, with no check against the DNA. TRBV21-1 is given as a pseudogene. The CDR3 loop spans 13 amino acids. The CDR3 protein is CASIPTGGPEAFF. The CDR3 DNA sequence: TGTGCCAGCATTCCAACAGGGGGACCAGAAGCTTTCTTT.

The chain carries TRBV3-1 (or the pseudogene TRBV3-2) and TRBJ2-7, with 8 nucleotides matching TRBD2. The CDR3 spans 14 residues. Germline V gene lookup returns CDR1 LGHDT and CDR2 YNNKEL (reference sequence). Unmatched junction bases numbered 9, after V lost 4 bases and J lost 7 bases. The CDR3: CASSPGGGLREQYF. DNA for the CDR3: TGTGCCAGCAGCCCGGGGGGGGGCCTTCGAGAGCAGTACTTC.

V is TRBV12-5 and J is TRBJ1-3; D gene unclear. V was trimmed by 1 base and J by 7 bases, leaving 14 bases between them. The CDR3 runs to 15 residues. Germline lookup yields CDR1 LGHNT and CDR2 FRNRAP. CDR3 residues: CASGLDSRGSNTIYF. The CDR3 DNA is TGTGCTAGTGGTTTGGACTCCCGAGGTTCCAACACCATATATTTT.

The chain joins TRBV11-2 to TRBJ1-4; D might be TRBD1 (6 bases). The CDR3 covers 16 residues. Germline lookup yields CDR1 SGHAT and CDR2 FQNNGV. Trimming shortened V by 5 bases and J by 4 bases, and 17 bases separated the two germline ends. Written as DNA, the CDR3 is TGTGCCAGCAGCCCACAGGACAGAGAGTATAATGAAAAACTGTTTTTT. This translates into CASSPQDREYNEKLFF.

This CDR3 is CASSHIPGQGNYGYTF. The CDR3 DNA sequence: TGTGCCAGCAGTCATATACCGGGACAGGGAAACTATGGCTACACCTTC. The genes are TRBV6-2 or TRBV6-3 and TRBJ1-2; 9 bases are shared with TRBD1. The CDR3 has 16 residues. Germline CDR1 is MNHEY and CDR2 is SVGEGT. Losses at the gene ends were 5 bases for V and 2 bases for J; bases not matched to a gene: 9.

For the CDR3, the DNA is TGCGCCAGCAGCTTGGGGAACAGGGGGTGGCAAGAGACCCAGTACTTC. It translates to CASSLGNRGWQETQYF. The V gene is TRBV5-1, the J gene TRBJ2-5; 8 bases line up with TRBD1. V dropped 0 bases and J dropped 2; count of bases not matched to a gene: 6. The CDR3 contains 16 residues. The germline gives CDR1 SGHRS, CDR2 YFSETQ.

The V call is TRBV5-1, the J call TRBJ1-4, with unresolved D. The CDR3 runs 15 residues. V was shortened by 4 bases and J by 0 bases, with 10 bases between the two germline ends. Germline CDR1 reads SGHRS; CDR2 reads YFSETQ. Here the CDR3 reads CASSPAGSTNEKLFF. The CDR3 DNA reads TGCGCCAGCAGCCCGGCGGGCTCAACTAATGAAAAACTGTTTTTT.

The genes are TRBV15 and TRBJ2-7; D may be TRBD2 (6 bases). CDR1 and CDR2 from the germline V gene are LNHNV and YYDKDF (reference sequence). The CDR3 is 15 residues long. The V and J ends lost 0 bases and 0 bases respectively, with 9 bases between them. The CDR3 sequence: CATSRDPGASYEQYF. CDR3 in DNA: TGTGCCACCAGCAGAGATCCGGGAGCCTCCTACGAGCAGTACTTC.